These 21 T cell receptor beta chains originate from one sample sequenced in a study of CD8 T cells in ankylosing spondylitis. TCRdb called the 5' RACE reads again in MiXCR, with one record for every CDR3 protein. The sample lists just over 150,000 distinct CDR3 sequences, around 16% occurring once. The sequenced sample consisted of blood, either unsorted or a sorted T cell fraction (not recorded which). These receptors were taken from a male donor with ankylosing spondylitis or in good health (not recorded which).

The chain recombines TRBV2 with TRBJ2-3, with 11 positions matching TRBD2. The germline CDR1 and CDR2 sequences are SNHLY and FYNNEI. Trimming removed 10 bases from V and 5 bases from J; junction bases left unmatched: 20. CDR3 length: 18 residues. This CDR3 reads CAISRAGSGRAKRDTQYF. The CDR3 DNA reads as TGTGCCATCAGCAGGGCGGGTAGCGGGAGGGCCAAGAGAGATACGCAGTATTTT. Drawing the rest from reference TRBV2 and TRBJ2-3, the complete variable domain is EPEVTQTPSHQVTQMGQEVILRCVPISNHLYFYWYRQILGQKVEFLVSFYNNEISEKSEIFDDQFSVERPDGSNFTLKIRSTKLEDSAMYFCAISRAGSGRAKRDTQYFGPGTRLTVL.

The sample holds one count of this clonotype. The V gene is TRBV28, the J gene TRBJ2-1; TRBD2 agrees at 11 bases. Germline values: CDR1 MDHEN, CDR2 SYDVKM. V shed 6 bases, J shed 5 bases, and the junction held 6 bases outside the gene matches. CDR3 length equals 15 residues. This CDR3 is CASSPGLAEHNEQFF. The CDR3 DNA follows: TGTGCCAGCAGCCCGGGACTAGCGGAACACAATGAGCAGTTCTTC.

The chain has TRBV3-1 and TRBJ2-1; D may be TRBD2 (5 bases). Germline values: CDR1 LGHDT, CDR2 YNNKEL (reference sequence). Trimming pared 4 bases from V and 9 bases from J, leaving 10 bases between. The CDR3 totals 12 residues. CDR3 in DNA: TGTGCCAGCAGCCTCAGCCGGGGTGAGCAGTTCTTC. It yields the protein CASSLSRGEQFF.

The rearrangement uses TRBV2 and TRBJ2-7; no definite D call. The CDR3 is 12 residues long. Germline V gives CDR1 SNHLY, CDR2 FYNNEI. V lost 6 bases and J lost 6, with 12 bases in between. CDR3 DNA sequence: TGTGCCAGCAGCCGGCAGTCTCCCGAGCAGTACTTC. Protein product: CASSRQSPEQYF.

This clonotype appeared many times. The genes are TRBV20-1 and TRBJ2-5; D is unresolved. Germline CDR1 is DFQATT and CDR2 is SNEGSKA (reference sequence). This CDR3 has 13 residues. Deletions cut 3 bases from V and 4 bases from J, with 12 bases between. The CDR3 reads CSARETERETQYF. The CDR3 DNA reads as TGCAGTGCTAGGGAGACTGAAAGAGAGACCCAGTACTTC.

This clonotype was seen repeatedly, ten times or more. The V gene is TRBV29-1, the J gene TRBJ1-5; D gene unclear. Germline CDR1 reads SQVTM; CDR2 reads ANQGSEA. V shed 7 bases and J shed 3 bases, with 13 bases lying between them. The CDR3 consists of 13 residues. CDR3 loop: CSAGGQNNQPQHF. DNA of the CDR3: TGCAGCGCCGGCGGGCAGAACAATCAGCCCCAGCATTTT.

This clonotype has at least ten counts. J is TRBJ2-5 and V is TRBV29-1; 8 bases match TRBD1. From germline, CDR1 is SQVTM and CDR2 ANQGSEA. V lost 4 bases and J lost 4; bases outside the gene matches: 5. The CDR3 contains 13 residues. The CDR3 DNA is TGCAGCGTTGTTCCAGGGGGCTTAGAGACCCAGTACTTC. It is translated as CSVVPGGLETQYF.

The chain links TRBV2 to TRBJ2-3; D may be TRBD2 (5 bases). This CDR3 is built from 16 residues. With 4 bases removed from V and 0 bases from J, the gap between germline ends came to 14 bases. Per the germline V gene, CDR1 is SNHLY and CDR2 is FYNNEI. The CDR3 DNA follows: TGTGCCAGCAGTGCGGGATTATCCGACAGCACAGATACGCAGTATTTT. Translation: CASSAGLSDSTDTQYF.

This clonotype was counted ten times or more. Written as DNA, the CDR3 is TGTGCCAGCACCGACGGAACCGGGGAGCTGTTTTTT. This gives the protein CASTDGTGELFF. The J gene is TRBJ2-2, the V gene TRBV12-3 or TRBV12-4; D not resolved. V lost 7 bases and J 5 bases, leaving 8 bases between the germline ends. CDR3 length equals 12 residues.

CDR3 sequence reads: CASSPPGQGSKNIQYF. In DNA, the CDR3 is TGTGCCAGCTCACCGCCGGGACAGGGGAGCAAAAACATTCAGTACTTC. The chain links TRBV18 to TRBJ2-4, with 10 bases lining up with TRBD1. This CDR3 region has 16 residues. CDR1 is KGHSH, CDR2 LQKENI, per germline. The V and J ends lost 3 bases and 3 bases, in that order; junction bases with no gene match: 5. Full variable domain (rest looked up from reference TRBV18 and TRBJ2-4): NAGVMQNPRHLVRRRGQEARLRCSPMKGHSHVYWYRQLPEEGLKFMVYLQKENIIDESGMPKERFSAEFPKEGPSILRIQQVVRGDSAAYFCASSPPGQGSKNIQYFGAGTRLSVL.

This clonotype was counted at least ten times. This rearrangement joins TRBV5-1 to TRBJ1-1, with TRBD1 identical over 7 bases. From germline, CDR1 is SGHRS and CDR2 YFSETQ. The V and J ends lost 4 bases and 3 bases, in that order; junction bases with no gene match: 6. The length of the CDR3 is 14 residues. CDR3 protein: CASSNRGGDTEAFF. The CDR3 coding sequence is TGCGCCAGCAGCAACAGGGGAGGTGACACTGAAGCTTTCTTT. The entire variable domain, with the rest obtained from reference TRBV5-1 and TRBJ1-1, is as follows: KAGVTQTPRYLIKTRGQQVTLSCSPISGHRSVSWYQQTPGQGLQFLFEYFSETQRNKGNFPGRFSGRQFSNSRSEMNVSTLELGDSALYLCASSNRGGDTEAFFGQGTRLTVV.

This clonotype has ten or more counts. The chain has TRBV20-1 and TRBJ1-1; 10 positions match TRBD1. The CDR3 sequence is 15 residues long. Looked up from germline, CDR1 is DFQATT and CDR2 is SNEGSKA (reference sequence). J was trimmed by 0 bases and V by 5 bases; bases with no gene match: 6. The CDR3 nucleotides are TGCAGTGCTCCCGGGACAGGGGCAATGAACACTGAAGCTTTCTTT. Translating gives CSAPGTGAMNTEAFF.

This clonotype was recorded a few times. The chain employs TRBV7-3 and TRBJ2-2; possibly TRBD2 for D (5 bases). The V gene's germline CDR1 is SGHTA and CDR2 FQGTGA. Trimming left V 5 bases short and J 4 bases short, with 17 bases between. The CDR3 consists of 16 residues. This CDR3 is CASSPSAEAGTGELFF. The CDR3 DNA sequence: TGTGCCAGCAGCCCATCAGCGGAGGCGGGCACCGGGGAGCTGTTTTTT.

This clonotype showed up many times. The chain uses TRBV20-1 and TRBJ1-5; D is unresolved. Germline-derived CDR1 and CDR2 are DFQATT and SNEGSKA (reference sequence). CDR3 length equals 13 residues. Trimming removed 3 bases from V and 3 bases from J, with 9 bases in between. DNA of the CDR3: TGCAGTGCTAGTTCCACAAACAATCAGCCCCAGCATTTT. Translated: CSASSTNNQPQHF.

This clonotype appeared a few times. This chain connects TRBV10-2 to TRBJ1-1; the D gene is possibly TRBD1 (6 bases). Germline V gene data show CDR1 as WSHSY and CDR2 as SAAADI. The CDR3 length is 13 residues. Deletions cut 6 bases from V and 5 bases from J, with 13 bases between. In DNA form, the CDR3 reads TGCGCCAGCAGCGACAGGCGAGGGACTGAAGCTTTCTTT. Amino acids: CASSDRRGTEAFF.

This clonotype has at least ten counts. The chain recombines TRBV12-3 or TRBV12-4 with TRBJ2-2; D perhaps matches TRBD1 (6 bases). The CDR3 covers 13 residues. V lost 2 bases, J lost 7 bases, and 8 bases lay in between. CDR3 nucleotides: TGTGCCAGCAGTTTAAAGGGGGACGGGGAGCTGTTTTTT. Translating it yields CASSLKGDGELFF.

The chain employs TRBV5-8 and TRBJ2-2; TRBD2 matches 8 bases. V shed 5 bases and J 3 bases; nucleotides not matched to a gene: 9. The CDR3 is 16 amino acids. Germline V gene lookup returns CDR1 SGHTS and CDR2 YDEGEE. The CDR3 DNA is TGTGCCAGCAGTCCTCCGGGGGGGGCGTACACCGGGGAGCTGTTTTTT. Translating gives CASSPPGGAYTGELFF.

The chain is built from TRBV6-1 and TRBJ2-2, with TRBD2 matching over 14 bases. The CDR3 spans 15 residues. J gave up 6 bases and V 6 bases, and 3 bases lay outside the gene matches. The germline V gene has CDR1 MNHNS and CDR2 SASEGT. CDR3 sequence: CASRGLAGVAGELFF. Written as DNA, the CDR3 is TGTGCCAGCAGGGGACTAGCGGGAGTGGCCGGGGAGCTGTTTTTT.

This clonotype was observed a handful of times. The rearrangement uses TRBV3-1 and TRBJ2-1; the match to TRBD2 covers 10 bases. The V and J ends lost 4 bases and 5 bases, in that order; junction bases with no gene match: 5. Per germline, CDR1 LGHDT and CDR2 YNNKEL (reference sequence). The CDR3 contains 15 residues. The CDR3 DNA is TGTGCCAGCAGCCCAGCGGGAGGGACCCACAATGAGCAGTTCTTC. It specifies CASSPAGGTHNEQFF.

This clonotype was found many times. The chain uses TRBV6-1 and TRBJ1-2; possibly TRBD1 for D (5 bases). V gave up 5 bases and J gave up 4 bases, with 11 bases separating them. The CDR3 covers 13 residues. Germline CDR1 is MNHNS and CDR2 is SASEGT. DNA for the CDR3: TGTGCCAGCAGTCTGGGGGTGATCTATGGCTACACCTTC. Protein product: CASSLGVIYGYTF.

This clonotype was seen only a few times. The CDR3 reads CASSWGTGHSGNTIYF. The CDR3 DNA reads TGTGCCAGCAGCTGGGGGACAGGCCACTCTGGAAACACCATATATTTT. The rearrangement links TRBV11-2 to TRBJ1-3; 8 bases line up with TRBD1. The CDR3 runs to 16 residues. J lost 0 bases, V lost 4 bases, and 5 bases had no gene match. Germline values: CDR1 SGHAT, CDR2 FQNNGV.